This TCR beta chain was identified in a study of T cell repertoires in cytomegalovirus infection. Study overall: HLA-C-restricted CMV epitopes, recently identified, and well-studied HLA-B-restricted ones were used by the study. CMV infection together with matching HLA type was indicated by public TCR beta signatures. Findings of the study overall: The ex vivo response was dominated by HLA-C-restricted CMV-specific TCR beta clonotypes. Individuals carrying CMV plus the relevant HLA were identified by cumulative frequency of public TCR beta families.

For this clonotype: No antigen is known for it.

TCRdb re-called the reads with MiXCR, one entry per CDR3 protein. Among approximately 910,000 distinct CDR3 sequences listed, around 30% were seen once. The sequenced sample was cultured CD8+ T cells from PBMCs, obtained from culture after CMV antigen stimulation. The sequence derives from a human donor in good health (CMV status not recorded). Some clones in this sample may be carry-over from other donors' samples.

In DNA, the CDR3 is TGTGCCAGCATTCCCGGGGGGGCCCGGGACACCGGGGAGCTGTTTTTT. Protein: CASIPGGARDTGELFF. The chain links TRBV6-1 to TRBJ2-2, with 8 positions matching TRBD2. V trimming: 7 bases; J trimming: 3 bases; junction bases outside the gene matches: 10. The CDR3 runs to 16 residues. Per germline, CDR1 MNHNS and CDR2 SASEGT.